The next 29 T cell receptor beta chains were all read from a single sample in a study of CDR3 diversity in severe acne. MiXCR, applied by TCRdb to the PCR reads, yields one record per CDR3 protein. The repertoire has tens of thousands of distinct CDR3 sequences, around 49% of them found once; the top ten carry 14%. Sequenced material: blood. Receptor source: a male donor in good health, without acne.

This clonotype was counted ten times or more. The chain joins TRBV9 to TRBJ1-4, with a weak D call TRBD1 (5 bases). The ends were cut back, 0 bases at V and 7 bases at J, with 10 bases in the middle. The CDR3 contains 14 residues. Germline V gene lookup returns CDR1 SGDLS and CDR2 YYNGEE. In nucleotides, the CDR3 is TGTGCCAGCAGCGTAGGTCAGGGTAGTGAAAAACTGTTTTTT. This codes for CASSVGQGSEKLFF.

This clonotype was observed a few times. The gene calls are TRBV30 and TRBJ1-1, with no clear D. The CDR3 totals 13 residues. V shed 0 bases and J shed 2 bases, with 7 bases lying between them. Germline V gene lookup returns CDR1 GTSNPN and CDR2 SVGIG (reference sequence). The DNA of the CDR3 is TGTGCCTGGAGTGTTACAGACAACACTGAAGCTTTCTTT. Protein product: CAWSVTDNTEAFF. Full variable domain (missing parts from reference TRBV30 and TRBJ1-1): SQTIHQWPATLVQPVGSPLSLECTVEGTSNPNLYWYRQAAGRGLQLLFYSVGIGQISSEVPQNLSASRPQDRQFILSSKKLLLSDSGFYLCAWSVTDNTEAFFGQGTRLTVV.

This chain uses TRBV12-3 or TRBV12-4 with TRBJ1-6; 10 nucleotides line up with TRBD1. CDR3 size: 17 residues. The V and J ends lost 8 bases and 7 bases, in that order; junction bases with no gene match: 14. Here the CDR3 DNA reads TGTGCCAGCGGAAAGGGGGACAGGGGAATGGACAATTCACCCCTCCACTTT. Translating it yields CASGKGDRGMDNSPLHF.

This rearrangement joins TRBV5-1 to TRBJ2-7, with 11 bases aligning to TRBD1. This CDR3 has 15 amino acids. Germline CDR1 and CDR2: SGHRS and YFSETQ. V gave up 0 bases and J gave up 3 bases; unmatched junction bases: 2. The CDR3 here is CASSLAGTGGYEQYF. The CDR3 bases are TGCGCCAGCAGCTTGGCCGGGACAGGGGGCTACGAGCAGTACTTC.

This clonotype appeared many times. The rearrangement uses TRBV5-6 and TRBJ2-1; D remains unclear. CDR3 size: 12 residues. Trimming cost V 2 bases and J 5 bases, with 5 bases left between them. Per germline, CDR1 SGHDT and CDR2 YYEEEE. The CDR3 loop reads CASSLRDNEQFF. The CDR3 nucleotides are TGTGCCAGCAGCTTACGAGACAATGAGCAGTTCTTC.

In this sample, this clonotype turned up many times. The gene calls are TRBV2 and TRBJ1-6; possibly TRBD1 for D (5 bases). The V gene lost 3 bases and the J gene lost 8 bases, with 14 bases spanning the gap. This CDR3 is 15 amino acids long. Germline V gene lookup returns CDR1 SNHLY and CDR2 FYNNEI. The CDR3 loop is CASSDPQGGDSPLHF. CDR3 in DNA: TGTGCCAGCAGTGACCCTCAGGGTGGGGATTCACCCCTCCACTTT.

Worth noting for this clonotype: This likely comes from a read error, as the CDR3 has no conserved phenylalanine or tryptophan at its end. The limits of the CDR3 on the DNA are not certain, so only TCRdb's listed CDR3 is given. J is TRBJ2-6 and V is TRBV20-1; no check of the table's D call, TRBD2, against the DNA was made. The CDR3 has 11 amino acids, counting both end residues. Germline loops: CDR1 DFQATT, CDR2 SNEGSKA (reference sequence). The CDR3 here is CSAATLMGLTT.

V gene TRBV2 combines with J gene TRBJ2-2, with 9 bases fitting TRBD2. The germline V gene has CDR1 SNHLY and CDR2 FYNNEI. The CDR3 has 15 amino acids. The J segment lost 1 base and the V segment lost 5 bases, leaving 2 bases of the junction unmatched. The DNA for the CDR3 is TGTGCCAGCAGTTATAGCGGGGGGAACACCGGGGAGCTGTTTTTT. It specifies CASSYSGGNTGELFF. Variable domain in full (rest from reference TRBV2 and TRBJ2-2): EPEVTQTPSHQVTQMGQEVILRCVPISNHLYFYWYRQILGQKVEFLVSFYNNEISEKSEIFDDQFSVERPDGSNFTLKIRSTKLEDSAMYFCASSYSGGNTGELFFGEGSRLTVL.

This clonotype appeared many times. The chain employs TRBV7-8 and TRBJ1-1; D is unclear. Germline loops: CDR1 SGHVS, CDR2 FQNEAQ. The CDR3 has 14 amino acids. V was pared by 1 base and J by 3 bases, with 9 bases between. The CDR3: CASSLEGSDTEAFF. The CDR3 coding sequence is TGTGCCAGCAGCTTAGAGGGATCGGACACTGAAGCTTTCTTT.

Remarks on this clonotype: At one of its ends the junction is not consistent with the germline gene, which may arise from a read error. The chain employs TRBV7-3 and TRBJ2-1; 9 nucleotides align to TRBD1. Germline-derived CDR1 and CDR2 are SGHTA and FQGTGA. The CDR3 loop spans 15 amino acids. The CDR3 protein is CASSYGTGTYDEQFF. In DNA, the CDR3 is TGTGCCAGCAGCTATGGGACAGGGACCTACGATGAGCAGTTCTTC.

This clonotype has ten or more counts. This chain uses TRBV25-1 with TRBJ2-5; D may be TRBD1 or TRBD2 (8 bases each). The CDR3 has 16 amino acids. Per germline, CDR1 MGHDK and CDR2 SYGVNS. V lost 0 bases and J 5 bases, leaving 16 bases between the germline ends. The CDR3 protein is CASSEYTGGTRETQYF. The CDR3 DNA reads as TGTGCCAGCAGTGAATACACAGGGGGGACTAGGGAGACCCAGTACTTC. Complete variable domain (other parts from reference TRBV25-1 and TRBJ2-5): EADIYQTPRYLVIGTGKKITLECSQTMGHDKMYWYQQDPGMELHLIHYSYGVNSTEKGDLSSESTVSRIRTEHFPLTLESARPSHTSQYLCASSEYTGGTRETQYFGPGTRLLVL.

This sequence joins TRBV13 and TRBJ2-7; D perhaps matches TRBD1 (5 bases). The germline CDR1 and CDR2 sequences are PRHDT and FYEKMQ (reference sequence). This CDR3 is built from 14 residues. The V end lost 5 bases, the J end lost 5 bases, and 16 bases lay between the germline ends. The CDR3 bases are TGTGCCAGCAGCCGTCACGGGCAGGGCGACGAGCAGTACTTC. Its translation is CASSRHGQGDEQYF.

This rearrangement joins TRBV6-1 to TRBJ1-1; possibly TRBD1 for D (6 bases). The CDR3 runs to 15 residues. Germline V gene lookup returns CDR1 MNHNS and CDR2 SASEGT. Trimming stripped 5 bases from V and 6 bases from J, with 19 bases between. The CDR3 DNA reads as TGTGCCAGCAGTATTGACAGGCGGGGAGGACCTGAAGCTTTCTTT. Translating gives CASSIDRRGGPEAFF.

The rearrangement joins TRBV11-1 to TRBJ2-7; D possibly corresponds to TRBD2 (5 bases). Germline V gene sequence: CDR1 SGHAT, CDR2 FQDESV (reference sequence). The CDR3 is made up of 16 amino acids. Deletions cut 1 base from V and 5 bases from J, with 18 bases between. CDR3 amino acids: CASSLDGVRPFHEQYF. The CDR3 DNA sequence: TGTGCCAGCAGCTTAGACGGGGTAAGACCCTTTCACGAGCAGTACTTC. The full variable domain, rest sourced from reference TRBV11-1 and TRBJ2-7, is EAEVAQSPRYKITEKSQAVAFWCDPISGHATLYWYRQILGQGPELLVQFQDESVVDDSQLPKDRFSAERLKGVDSTLKIQPAELGDSAMYLCASSLDGVRPFHEQYFGPGTRLTVT.

The CDR3 protein is CSARDPGLAGGTYEQYF. The CDR3 region has the DNA TGCAGTGCTAGAGATCCGGGACTAGCGGGAGGTACCTACGAGCAGTACTTC. This sequence joins TRBV20-1 and TRBJ2-7; 15 nucleotides line up with TRBD2. V was clipped by 0 bases and J by 2 bases; unmatched bases: 5. This CDR3 spans 17 amino acids. Germline-derived CDR1 and CDR2 are DFQATT and SNEGSKA (reference sequence).

This clonotype is deemed medium-sized. The gene calls are TRBV20-1 and TRBJ2-7, with TRBD1 as a possible D gene (5 bases). Germline V lookup: CDR1 DFQATT, CDR2 SNEGSKA (reference sequence). Trimming removed 1 base from V and 5 bases from J, with 21 bases in between. The CDR3 spans 16 residues. CDR3 loop: CSARGAGSGWPHEQYF. The CDR3 nucleotides are TGCAGTGCTAGAGGTGCCGGGTCAGGGTGGCCCCACGAGCAGTACTTC.

This clonotype is deemed medium-sized. The J gene is TRBJ1-5, the V gene TRBV20-1; TRBD1 agrees at 8 bases. Germline V lookup: CDR1 DFQATT, CDR2 SNEGSKA (reference sequence). This CDR3 is built from 14 residues. The junction had 4 bases not matched to a gene; V was cut back by 6 bases and J by 0 bases. The CDR3 DNA follows: TGCAGTGCAGGGGGACAGGATAGCAATCAGCCCCAGCATTTT. It translates to CSAGGQDSNQPQHF.

This clonotype was detected ten times or more. The V gene is TRBV6-2 or TRBV6-3, the J gene TRBJ2-5; D is possibly TRBD1 or TRBD2 (5 bases each). The ends were cut back, 5 bases at V and 1 base at J, with 11 bases in the middle. The CDR3 has 14 amino acids. The V gene's germline CDR1 is MNHEY and CDR2 SVGEGT. The CDR3 spells CASSGTNSQETQYF. DNA for the CDR3: TGTGCCAGCAGTGGGACCAACTCCCAAGAGACCCAGTACTTC.

This clonotype was seen many times. V and J are TRBV24-1 and TRBJ1-4; D gene unclear. V gave up 0 bases and J gave up 11 bases, with 9 bases separating them. The CDR3 runs to 13 residues. Germline assignment: CDR1 KGHDR and CDR2 SFDVKD. CDR3: CATSDLEEGKLFF. CDR3 bases: TGTGCCACCAGTGATTTGGAGGAAGGGAAACTGTTTTTT.

This clonotype appeared many times. The rearrangement links TRBV12-3 or TRBV12-4 to TRBJ2-5, with 9 bases fitting TRBD1. The CDR3 consists of 14 residues. Trimming at V came to 5 bases and at J to 5 bases, leaving 6 bases not matched to a gene. The CDR3 spells CASSTTGGLETQYF. In nucleotides, the CDR3 is TGTGCCAGCAGTACCACAGGGGGCTTGGAGACCCAGTACTTC.

This clonotype was detected many times. The chain employs TRBV27 and TRBJ2-7, with 7 bases fitting TRBD2. After removal of 5 bases from V and 2 bases from J, the junction contained 9 bases not matched to a gene. There are 15 residues in the CDR3. CDR1 is MNHEY, CDR2 SMNVEV, per germline (reference sequence). CDR3: CASSVAGGLPYEQYF. CDR3 sequence (DNA): TGTGCCAGCAGTGTAGCGGGCGGCCTTCCCTACGAGCAGTACTTC.

Ten or more counts support this clonotype. V usage is TRBV5-8 and J usage is TRBJ2-3; D call uncertain. Between the trimmed V and J ends, which lost 2 bases and 3 bases, there was a span of 13 bases. The CDR3 sequence is 15 residues long. From germline, CDR1 is SGHTS and CDR2 YDEGEE. CDR3 residues: CASSLGSRSTDTQYF. CDR3 in DNA: TGTGCCAGCAGCTTAGGCAGCAGGAGTACAGATACGCAGTATTTT.

The rearrangement links TRBV6-1 to TRBJ1-2; no clear D. Germline V gene sequence: CDR1 MNHNS, CDR2 SASEGT. The CDR3 totals 13 residues. The V and J ends lost 2 bases and 4 bases respectively, with 8 bases between them. The CDR3 spells CASSEMVFYGYTF. In DNA form, the CDR3 reads TGTGCCAGCAGTGAAATGGTCTTCTATGGCTACACCTTC.

Ten or more counts support this clonotype. This chain connects TRBV11-3 to TRBJ2-5; 7 bases fit TRBD2. There are 14 residues in the CDR3. From germline, CDR1 is SGHNT and CDR2 YENEEA. V shed 5 bases, J shed 1 base, and the junction held 4 bases outside the gene matches. The CDR3 is CASSQRGFQETQYF. The CDR3 nucleotides read TGTGCCAGCAGCCAGCGGGGTTTCCAAGAGACCCAGTACTTC.

Notes on this clonotype: Given the absence of the conserved phenylalanine or tryptophan at the CDR3 end, a read error is likely. The DNA is omitted, as the CDR3 cannot be located on it reliably, and the CDR3 follows TCRdb's listing. The chain uses TRBV5-1 and TRBJ1-3. The CDR3 contains 12 residues when both ends are counted. The germline V gene encodes CDR1 SGHRS and CDR2 YFSETQ. The CDR3 sequence: CASSLAIAGFNT.

This sequence joins TRBV28 and TRBJ2-5, with D possibly being TRBD2 (6 bases). Looked up from germline, CDR1 is MDHEN and CDR2 is SYDVKM. Trimming took off 6 bases at V and 2 bases at J, with 19 bases between the two ends. This CDR3 is built from 16 residues. The CDR3 nucleotides are TGTGCCAGCAGCCCCGGGGTGGGGGGAGTGCAAGAGACCCAGTACTTC. This gives the protein CASSPGVGGVQETQYF.

This clonotype counts as medium-sized (0.01 to 0.1%). The rearrangement links TRBV11-2 to TRBJ2-1; D gene unclear. Deletions cut 2 bases from V and 7 bases from J, with 9 bases between. The CDR3 is made up of 13 amino acids. Looked up from germline, CDR1 is SGHAT and CDR2 is FQNNGV. CDR3 sequence (DNA): TGTGCCAGCAGCTTATCTTCAGGTAATGAGCAGTTCTTC. Its translation: CASSLSSGNEQFF.

The J gene is TRBJ1-6, the V gene TRBV5-1; 11 bases map to TRBD1. Trimming removed 3 bases from V and 9 bases from J; junction bases left unmatched: 5. Germline V gene lookup returns CDR1 SGHRS and CDR2 YFSETQ. The CDR3 sequence is 15 residues long. The CDR3 bases are TGCGCCAGCAGCTCAGGACAGGGGGCACGTTCACCCCTCCACTTT. This codes for CASSSGQGARSPLHF.

V and J are TRBV19 and TRBJ1-1, with TRBD1 identical over 8 bases. Germline lookup yields CDR1 LNHDA and CDR2 SQIVND (reference sequence). The junction had 4 bases not matched to a gene; V was cut back by 5 bases and J by 2 bases. The CDR3 sequence is 14 residues long. In DNA, the CDR3 is TGTGCCAGTAGTCCACAGGGGGATAACACTGAAGCTTTCTTT. Residues: CASSPQGDNTEAFF.